A few counts support the clone carrying this T cell receptor beta chain. The data were obtained in a study of response to subunit inactivated influenza vaccine. TCRdb reanalysed the RT-PCR reads using MiXCR and keeps one entry per CDR3 protein. Seen here are about 540,000 distinct CDR3 sequences, around 25% observed once, and the top ten hold around 2.8%. The sample was also linked to a second study, of T cells expressing NK-cell markers. That work states: Scientists made TCR beta cDNA using 5'RACE template switching with UMIs. HCMV serostatus: seven of eight sequenced donors positive, one negative.

The sequencing used CD4+ T cells sorted from PBMCs, collected roughly 12 days after vaccination. The receptor was derived from a man aged 50 to 59 who received an inactivated influenza vaccine.

CDR3 region: CSAPGTLGDTQYF. In DNA form, the CDR3 reads TGCAGTGCTCCCGGGACACTGGGGGATACGCAGTATTTT. The chain is built from TRBV20-1 and TRBJ2-3, with D perhaps matching TRBD1 (6 bases). Per germline, CDR1 DFQATT and CDR2 SNEGSKA (reference sequence). The CDR3 covers 13 residues. V lost 5 bases and J 6 bases, leaving 15 bases between the germline ends.